This T cell receptor (beta chain) was captured by sequencing in a study of blood T cells in healthy people across ages. It was with a sample-barcoded 5' primer and a J-beta primer mix that a second PCR of roughly 7 to 12 cycles was run. TCRdb fed the 5' RACE reads into MiXCR, producing one record per CDR3 protein. The sample lists about 1.4 million distinct CDR3 sequences, approximately 60% occurring once. Trimming removed 3 bases at V and 2 bases at J, with 12 bases between. This CDR3 comprises 16 residues. CDR1 is SGDLS and CDR2 is YYNGEE in the germline V gene. The chain uses TRBV9 and TRBJ2-6, with a possible D match to TRBD2 (7 bases). The TCR comes from a man between 18 and 29 years old in good health. The sequencing sample was made of blood. For the CDR3, the DNA is TGTGCCAGCAGCGAGGGAGGGGGGACTGGGGCCAACGTCCTGACTTTC. The encoded protein is CASSEGGGTGANVLTF.